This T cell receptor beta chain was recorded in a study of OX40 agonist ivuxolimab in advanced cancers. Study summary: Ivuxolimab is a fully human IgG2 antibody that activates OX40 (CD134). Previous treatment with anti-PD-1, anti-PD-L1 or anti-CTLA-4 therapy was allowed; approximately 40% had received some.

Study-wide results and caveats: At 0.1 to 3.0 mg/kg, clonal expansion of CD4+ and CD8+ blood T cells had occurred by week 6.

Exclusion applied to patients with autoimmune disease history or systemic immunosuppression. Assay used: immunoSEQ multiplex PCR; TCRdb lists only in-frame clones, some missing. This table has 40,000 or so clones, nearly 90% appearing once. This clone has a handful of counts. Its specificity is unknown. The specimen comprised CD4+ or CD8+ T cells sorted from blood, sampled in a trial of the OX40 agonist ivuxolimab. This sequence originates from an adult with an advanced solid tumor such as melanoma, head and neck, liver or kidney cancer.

CDR3: CASSWGRTNTGELFF. As DNA, the CDR3 is TGTGCCAGCAGCTGGGGTAGAACGAACACCGGGGAGCTGTTTTTT. The rearrangement uses TRBV7-9 and TRBJ2-2, with D unresolved. Trimming stripped 4 bases from V and 0 bases from J, with 9 bases between. Germline V gene lookup returns CDR1 SEHNR and CDR2 FQNEAQ (reference sequence). This CDR3 comprises 15 residues.